The clone carrying this T cell receptor beta chain was counted many times. The antigen is undetermined. CDR1 DFQATT and CDR2 SNEGSKA come from the germline V gene (reference sequence). The CDR3 runs to 14 residues. V was pared by 6 bases and J by 3 bases, with 9 bases of the junction left unmatched. This sample was taken from a study of response to subunit inactivated influenza vaccine. Study observations and caveats: There was a suggestion from the authors that each seasonal influenza vaccination recruits few new T cells.

TCRdb processed the RT-PCR reads anew with MiXCR; each CDR3 protein has one entry. The sample shows approximately 530,000 distinct CDR3 sequences, 7.2% of them seen only once. The receptor comes from a man aged 50 to 69 who received an inactivated influenza vaccine. The input for sequencing was PBMCs from blood, taken about 23 months after vaccination. The rearrangement joins TRBV20-1 to TRBJ2-7; 9 bases are a match to TRBD2. The CDR3 sequence is CSAWREGRIYEQYF. The CDR3 bases are TGCAGTGCCTGGCGGGAGGGCCGAATCTACGAGCAGTACTTC.